This T cell receptor (beta chain) was found in a study of neurological immune-mediated disorders. Study-wide findings and caveats: Multiple sclerosis patients had less TCR clonal expansion than even healthy controls, unlike HTLV-1-associated myelopathy. Across subjects, no CDR3 amino acid sequence appeared in expanded clones of more than one subject, a finding that suggested private repertoires in all groups.

The method for making cDNA was 5'RACE, and it used 10-nucleotide random UMIs. Every sequencing run produced over 160 million TCR-beta sequences, and the sequences from any one run covered 15-18 subjects. MiXCR was run by TCRdb on the 5' RACE reads, yielding one entry per CDR3 protein. In the table there are around 29,000 distinct CDR3 sequences, about an eighth of which are singletons. In its sample, this clonotype was seen many times. The antigen is not known. J gave up 3 bases and V 5 bases, and 6 bases lay outside the gene matches. Germline values: CDR1 SSHAT, CDR2 FNYEAQ (reference sequence). CDR3 length: 15 amino acids.

This chain joins TRBV7-7 and TRBJ2-3; TRBD1 matches 9 bases. The clonotype comes from a woman aged 60-70 years in good health. The specimen sequenced was PBMCs. CDR3 protein: CASSPGTGRTDTQYF. Written as DNA, the CDR3 is TGTGCCAGCAGCCCTGGGACAGGGAGGACAGATACGCAGTATTTT.